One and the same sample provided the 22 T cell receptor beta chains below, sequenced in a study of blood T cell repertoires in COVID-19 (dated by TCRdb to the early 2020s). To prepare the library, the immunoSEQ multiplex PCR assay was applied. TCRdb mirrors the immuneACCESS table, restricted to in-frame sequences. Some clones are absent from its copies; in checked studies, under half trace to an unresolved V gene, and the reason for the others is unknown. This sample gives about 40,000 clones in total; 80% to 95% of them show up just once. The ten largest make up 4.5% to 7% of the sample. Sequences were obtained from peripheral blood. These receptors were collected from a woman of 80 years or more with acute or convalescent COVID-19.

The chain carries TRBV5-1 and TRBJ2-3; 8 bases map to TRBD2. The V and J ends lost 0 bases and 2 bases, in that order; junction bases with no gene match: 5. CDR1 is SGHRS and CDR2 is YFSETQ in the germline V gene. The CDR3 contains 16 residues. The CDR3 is CASSLGTSSTTDTQYF. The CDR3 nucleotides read TGCGCCAGCAGCTTGGGGACTAGCTCTACCACAGATACGCAGTATTTT.

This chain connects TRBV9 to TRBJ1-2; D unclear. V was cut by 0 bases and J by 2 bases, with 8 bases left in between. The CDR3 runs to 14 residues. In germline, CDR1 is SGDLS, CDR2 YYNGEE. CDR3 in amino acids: CASSVVGGNYGYTF. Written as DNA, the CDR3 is TGTGCCAGCAGCGTAGTAGGCGGAAACTATGGCTACACCTTC.

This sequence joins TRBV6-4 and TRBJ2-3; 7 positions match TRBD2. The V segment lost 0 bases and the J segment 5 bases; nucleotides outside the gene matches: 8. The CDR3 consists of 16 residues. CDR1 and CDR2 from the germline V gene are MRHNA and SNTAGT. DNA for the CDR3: TGTGCCAGCAGTGACTCGAATACTAGCGAAATAGATACGCAGTATTTT. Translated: CASSDSNTSEIDTQYF.

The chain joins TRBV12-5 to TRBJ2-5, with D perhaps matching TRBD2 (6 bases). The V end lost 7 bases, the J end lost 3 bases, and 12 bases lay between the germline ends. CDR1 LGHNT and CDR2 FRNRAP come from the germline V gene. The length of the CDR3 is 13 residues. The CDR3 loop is CASAPGGKETQYF. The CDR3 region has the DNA TGTGCTAGTGCCCCCGGAGGGAAAGAGACCCAGTACTTC.

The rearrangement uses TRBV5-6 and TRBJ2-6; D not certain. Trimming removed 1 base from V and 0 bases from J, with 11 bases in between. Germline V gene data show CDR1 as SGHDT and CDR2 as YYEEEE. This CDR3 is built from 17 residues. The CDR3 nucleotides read TGTGCCAGCAGCTTGCGAGGAGTTGGCTCTGGGGCCAACGTCCTGACTTTC. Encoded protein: CASSLRGVGSGANVLTF.

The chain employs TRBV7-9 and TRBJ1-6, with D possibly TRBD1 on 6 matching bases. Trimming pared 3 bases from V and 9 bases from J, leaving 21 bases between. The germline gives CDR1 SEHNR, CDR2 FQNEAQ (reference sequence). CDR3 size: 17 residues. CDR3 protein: CASSFRSGQGSGSPLHF. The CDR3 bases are TGTGCCAGCAGCTTCAGGTCGGGGCAGGGGAGCGGTTCACCCCTCCACTTT.

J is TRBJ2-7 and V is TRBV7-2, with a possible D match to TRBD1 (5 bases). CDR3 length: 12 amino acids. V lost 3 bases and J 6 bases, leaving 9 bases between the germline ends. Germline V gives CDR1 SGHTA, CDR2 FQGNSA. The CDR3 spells CASSLGRREQYF. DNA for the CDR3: TGTGCCAGCAGCTTGGGGCGGCGCGAGCAGTACTTC.

The CDR3: CASSKYQGPLGVSYEQYF. The CDR3 DNA sequence: TGTGCCAGCAGCAAGTATCAGGGCCCCCTTGGGGTCTCCTACGAGCAGTACTTC. The chain carries TRBV21-1 and TRBJ2-7; the listed D gene, TRBD1, was not tested against the DNA. TRBV21-1 is annotated as a pseudogene. The CDR3 loop spans 18 amino acids.

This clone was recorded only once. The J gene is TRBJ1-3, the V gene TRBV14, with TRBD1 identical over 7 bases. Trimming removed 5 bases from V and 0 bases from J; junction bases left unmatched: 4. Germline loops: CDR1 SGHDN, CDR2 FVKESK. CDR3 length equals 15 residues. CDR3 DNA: TGTGCCAGCAGCGTGGGACAGTTCTCTGGAAACACCATATATTTT. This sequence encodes CASSVGQFSGNTIYF.

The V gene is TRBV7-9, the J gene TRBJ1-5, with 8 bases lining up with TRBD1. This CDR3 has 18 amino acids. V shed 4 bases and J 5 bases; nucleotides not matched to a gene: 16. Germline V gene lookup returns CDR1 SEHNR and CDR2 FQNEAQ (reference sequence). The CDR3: CASSSGQGRVQEDQPQHF. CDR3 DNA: TGTGCCAGCAGCTCTGGACAGGGAAGGGTGCAAGAAGATCAGCCCCAGCATTTT. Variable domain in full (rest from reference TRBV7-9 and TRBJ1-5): DTGVSQNPRHKITKRGQNVTFRCDPISEHNRLYWYRQTLGQGPEFLTYFQNEAQLEKSRLLSDRFSAERPKGSFSTLEIQRTEQGDSAMYLCASSSGQGRVQEDQPQHFGDGTRLSIL.

The chain's CDR3 is CASSPGVNTGELFF. CDR3 DNA: TGCGCCAGCAGCCCGGGGGTGAACACCGGGGAGCTGTTTTTT. The rearrangement uses TRBV5-1 and TRBJ2-2; a possible D gene is TRBD2 (6 bases). Germline CDR1 and CDR2: SGHRS and YFSETQ. The V end was cut by 4 bases, the J end by 1 base, with 8 bases between. CDR3 length: 14 amino acids. The variable domain in full, with the rest retrieved from reference TRBV5-1 and TRBJ2-2, is KAGVTQTPRYLIKTRGQQVTLSCSPISGHRSVSWYQQTPGQGLQFLFEYFSETQRNKGNFPGRFSGRQFSNSRSEMNVSTLELGDSALYLCASSPGVNTGELFFGEGSRLTVL.

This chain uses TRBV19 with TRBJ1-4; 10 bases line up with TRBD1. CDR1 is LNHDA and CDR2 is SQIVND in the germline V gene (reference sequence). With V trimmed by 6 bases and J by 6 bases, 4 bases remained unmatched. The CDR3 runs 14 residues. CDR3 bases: TGTGCCAGTAGGGACAGGGGGAAGGATGAAAAACTGTTTTTT. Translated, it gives CASRDRGKDEKLFF.

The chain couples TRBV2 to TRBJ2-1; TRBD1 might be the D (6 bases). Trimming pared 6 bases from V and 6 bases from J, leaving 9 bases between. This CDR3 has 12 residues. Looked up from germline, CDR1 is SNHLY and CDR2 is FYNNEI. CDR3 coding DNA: TGTGCCAGCAGGGGGGACACCAATGAGCAGTTCTTC. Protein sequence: CASRGDTNEQFF.

The CDR3 here is CASSGQVPYEQYF. The CDR3 bases are TGTGCCAGCAGCGGACAGGTCCCCTACGAGCAGTACTTC. The chain links TRBV2 to TRBJ2-7; 7 nucleotides align to TRBD1. V lost 6 bases and J lost 2; bases outside the gene matches: 4. In germline, CDR1 is SNHLY, CDR2 FYNNEI. The CDR3 consists of 13 residues.

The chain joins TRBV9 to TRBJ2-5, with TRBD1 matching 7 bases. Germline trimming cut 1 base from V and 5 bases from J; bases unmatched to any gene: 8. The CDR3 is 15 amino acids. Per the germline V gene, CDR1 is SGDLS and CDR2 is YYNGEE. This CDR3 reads CASSVLQGPWETQYF. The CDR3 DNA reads TGTGCCAGCAGCGTACTACAGGGGCCATGGGAGACCCAGTACTTC.

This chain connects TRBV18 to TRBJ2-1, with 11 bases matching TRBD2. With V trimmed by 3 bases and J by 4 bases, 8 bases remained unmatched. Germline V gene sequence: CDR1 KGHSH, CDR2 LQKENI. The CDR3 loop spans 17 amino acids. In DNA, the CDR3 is TGTGCCAGCTCACCCCTGTTTAGCGGGGGGGGGTACAATGAGCAGTTCTTC. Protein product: CASSPLFSGGGYNEQFF.

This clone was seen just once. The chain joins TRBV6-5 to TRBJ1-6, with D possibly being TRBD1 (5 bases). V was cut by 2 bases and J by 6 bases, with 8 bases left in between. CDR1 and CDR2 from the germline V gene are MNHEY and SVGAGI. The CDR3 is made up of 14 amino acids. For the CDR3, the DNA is TGTGCCAGCAGTTACGGGGGGGTTAATTCACCCCTCCACTTT. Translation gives CASSYGGVNSPLHF.

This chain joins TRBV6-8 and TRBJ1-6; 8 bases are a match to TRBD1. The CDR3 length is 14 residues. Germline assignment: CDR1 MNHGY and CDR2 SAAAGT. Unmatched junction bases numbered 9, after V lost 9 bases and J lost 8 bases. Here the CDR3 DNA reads TGTGCCAGTCTTCTAGACAGGGGTGATTCACCCCTCCACTTT. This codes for CASLLDRGDSPLHF.

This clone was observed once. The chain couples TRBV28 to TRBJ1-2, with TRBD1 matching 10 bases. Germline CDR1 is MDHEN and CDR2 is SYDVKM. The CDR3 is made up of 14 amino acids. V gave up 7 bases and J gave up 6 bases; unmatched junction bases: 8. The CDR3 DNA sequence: TGTGCCAGCACGACAGGGGGCGCTATAGATGGCTACACCTTC. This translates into CASTTGGAIDGYTF.

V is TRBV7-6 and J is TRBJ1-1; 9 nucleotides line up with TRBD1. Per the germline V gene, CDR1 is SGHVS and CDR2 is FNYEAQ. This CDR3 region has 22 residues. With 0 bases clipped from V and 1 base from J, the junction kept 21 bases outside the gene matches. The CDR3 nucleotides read TGTGCCAGCAGCTTAGCTCAGGGGCTACCGGGACAGGGACGTAAGGGGAACACTGAAGCTTTCTTT. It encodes CASSLAQGLPGQGRKGNTEAFF.

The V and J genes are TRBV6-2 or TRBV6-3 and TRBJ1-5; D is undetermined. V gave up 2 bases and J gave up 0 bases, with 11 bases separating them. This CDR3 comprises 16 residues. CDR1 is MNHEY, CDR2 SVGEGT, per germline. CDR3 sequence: CASSYDDGFSNQPQHF. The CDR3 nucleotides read TGTGCCAGCAGTTACGATGACGGGTTTAGCAATCAGCCCCAGCATTTT.

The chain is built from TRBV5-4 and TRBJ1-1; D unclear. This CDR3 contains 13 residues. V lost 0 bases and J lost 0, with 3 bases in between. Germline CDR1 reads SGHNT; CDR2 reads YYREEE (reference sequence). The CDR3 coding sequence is TGTGCCAGCAGCTTGGCCTTGAACACTGAAGCTTTCTTT. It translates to CASSLALNTEAFF.